This T cell receptor beta chain was found in a study of blood T cell repertoires in COVID-19. How the authors handled the data: Amplification of reference gene primers provided the estimated nucleated cell counts. Assay used: immunoSEQ multiplex PCR; TCRdb lists only in-frame clones, some missing. The DNA gave D and trimming, while V, J and clone size come from that table. The sample lists more than 75,000 clones, 84% occurring once. V was clipped by 10 bases and J by 3 bases, with 16 bases between them. Germline V gene sequence: CDR1 LNHDA, CDR2 SQIVND (reference sequence). This CDR3 has 13 amino acids. This clone has more than one count but fewer than ten.

The sequencing sample was made of peripheral blood. The TCR originated in a man aged 55 to 70 with acute or convalescent COVID-19. The chain couples TRBV19 to TRBJ2-7; a possible D gene is TRBD1 (6 bases). The CDR3, as DNA: TGTGCCACGAGGGGGTTAAATGGCTACGAGCAGTACTTC. Protein product: CATRGLNGYEQYF.